The rows below give T cell receptor beta chains drawn from one sample of a study of blood T cell repertoires in COVID-19. Generated by immunoSEQ multiplex PCR, the TCRdb table keeps only in-frame clones and is missing some. The data contain approximately 170,000 clones, about 85% of them singletons. Source material: peripheral blood. The origin of the receptors is a man aged 55-75 years with acute or convalescent COVID-19. Each CDR3 is given with its conserved first and last residue. D genes are given only for firm matches. Clone size, where shown, is once, few, many, or a class for clones that have expanded.

abundance: .; v_gene: TRBV10-3; j_gene: TRBJ1-2; d_gene: .; CDR3aa: CAISEGTRLYGYTF; CDR3nt: TGTGCCATCAGTGAGGGGACTAGGCTCTATGGCTACACCTTC
abundance: .; v_gene: TRBV10-3; j_gene: TRBJ2-5; d_gene: TRBD1; CDR3aa: CAISEFGQGRETQYF; CDR3nt: TGTGCCATCAGTGAGTTTGGACAGGGGCGAGAGACCCAGTACTTC
abundance: .; v_gene: TRBV15; j_gene: TRBJ1-5; d_gene: TRBD1; CDR3aa: CATSRDRGFNQPQHF; CDR3nt: TGTGCCACCAGCAGGGACAGGGGCTTTAATCAGCCCCAGCATTTT
abundance: .; v_gene: TRBV27; j_gene: TRBJ2-3; d_gene: .; CDR3aa: CASSLTGSPFGTDTQYF; CDR3nt: TGTGCCAGCAGTTTAACAGGATCTCCCTTCGGGACAGATACGCAGTATTTT
abundance: .; v_gene: TRBV5-6; j_gene: TRBJ2-7; d_gene: TRBD2; CDR3aa: CASSLGVSGYSYEQYF; CDR3nt: TGTGCCAGCAGCTTGGGCGTTAGCGGGTACTCCTACGAGCAGTACTTC
abundance: .; v_gene: TRBV19; j_gene: TRBJ1-5; d_gene: .; CDR3aa: CASSPTDYQPQHF; CDR3nt: TGTGCCAGTAGCCCGACAGACTATCAGCCCCAGCATTTT
abundance: .; v_gene: TRBV24-1; j_gene: TRBJ1-2; d_gene: TRBD1; CDR3aa: CATSEGTGSGYTF; CDR3nt: TGTGCCACCAGTGAGGGGACAGGGAGCGGCTACACCTTC
abundance: .; v_gene: TRBV3-1/TRBV3-2; j_gene: TRBJ2-7; d_gene: TRBD2; CDR3aa: CASSQALQLAVYEQYF; CDR3nt: TGTGCCAGCAGCCAAGCGCTCCAACTAGCGGTATACGAGCAGTACTTC
abundance: once; v_gene: TRBV14; j_gene: TRBJ2-1; d_gene: .; CDR3aa: CASSQGHIYNEQFF; CDR3nt: TGTGCCAGCAGCCAAGGACATATTTACAATGAGCAGTTCTTC
abundance: few; v_gene: TRBV27; j_gene: TRBJ1-6; d_gene: .; CDR3aa: CASSGTLGSPLHF; CDR3nt: TGTGCCAGCAGCGGGACACTGGGGTCACCCCTCCACTTT
abundance: .; v_gene: TRBV20-1; j_gene: TRBJ2-1; d_gene: TRBD2; CDR3aa: CSETVAGSQFF; CDR3nt: TGCAGCGAAACGGTAGCGGGCTCGCAGTTCTTC
abundance: .; v_gene: TRBV5-1; j_gene: TRBJ1-2; d_gene: TRBD1; CDR3aa: CASSSLDRGYGYTF; CDR3nt: TGCGCCAGCAGCTCCCTGGACAGGGGATATGGCTACACCTTC
abundance: .; v_gene: TRBV14; j_gene: TRBJ1-1; d_gene: .; CDR3aa: CASSPRTANTEAFF; CDR3nt: TGTGCCAGCAGCCCCCGGACAGCGAACACTGAAGCTTTCTTT
abundance: .; v_gene: TRBV7-2; j_gene: TRBJ2-7; d_gene: .; CDR3aa: CASSSGTGYEQYF; CDR3nt: TGTGCCAGCAGCTCCGGGACTGGCTACGAGCAGTACTTC
abundance: .; v_gene: TRBV6-5; j_gene: TRBJ2-1; d_gene: TRBD1; CDR3aa: CASRGQDLWNEQFF; CDR3nt: TGTGCCAGCAGGGGACAGGACCTCTGGAATGAGCAGTTCTTC
abundance: .; v_gene: TRBV11-3; j_gene: TRBJ2-7; d_gene: TRBD2; CDR3aa: CASSLGLAGDEQYF; CDR3nt: TGTGCCAGCAGCTTGGGACTAGCGGGGGACGAGCAGTACTTC
abundance: .; v_gene: TRBV12-3/TRBV12-4; j_gene: TRBJ2-5; d_gene: TRBD1; CDR3aa: CASSTGQGETQYF; CDR3nt: TGTGCCAGCAGTACGGGACAGGGTGAGACCCAGTACTTC
abundance: once; v_gene: TRBV6-5; j_gene: TRBJ2-5; d_gene: TRBD1; CDR3aa: CASSLGTGKTQYF; CDR3nt: TGTGCCAGCAGCCTAGGGACAGGGAAGACCCAGTACTTC
abundance: .; v_gene: TRBV12-3/TRBV12-4; j_gene: TRBJ1-1; d_gene: TRBD1; CDR3aa: CASRQGGYTEAFF; CDR3nt: TGTGCCAGCAGGCAGGGGGGATACACTGAAGCTTTCTTT
abundance: .; v_gene: TRBV29-1; j_gene: TRBJ2-3; d_gene: .; CDR3aa: CSVWASTSTDTQYF; CDR3nt: TGCAGCGTGTGGGCATCCACTAGCACAGATACGCAGTATTTT
abundance: .; v_gene: TRBV5-1; j_gene: TRBJ1-2; d_gene: .; CDR3aa: CASSPTVGENYGYTF; CDR3nt: TGCGCCAGTTCGCCGACGGTAGGGGAAAACTATGGCTACACCTTC
abundance: .; v_gene: TRBV6-2/TRBV6-3; j_gene: TRBJ1-2; d_gene: .; CDR3aa: CASSYGGLQGYTF; CDR3nt: TGTGCCAGCAGTTACGGGGGACTTCAGGGCTACACCTTC
abundance: .; v_gene: TRBV18; j_gene: TRBJ2-3; d_gene: .; CDR3aa: CASSSSAANTPTDTQYF; CDR3nt: TGTGCCAGCTCCTCCAGCGCCGCCAACACCCCCACAGATACGCAGTATTTT
abundance: .; v_gene: TRBV24-1; j_gene: TRBJ2-1; d_gene: TRBD2; CDR3aa: CATSVLAGGPTEQFF; CDR3nt: TGTGCCACCAGTGTGCTAGCGGGAGGGCCGACTGAGCAGTTCTTC
abundance: .; v_gene: TRBV2; j_gene: TRBJ1-2; d_gene: .; CDR3aa: CASNHPRPVMNRGYTF; CDR3nt: TGTGCCAGCAATCACCCGCGGCCTGTAATGAACCGGGGCTACACCTTC
abundance: .; v_gene: TRBV12-3/TRBV12-4; j_gene: TRBJ1-3; d_gene: .; CDR3aa: CASSLAGLSTIYF; CDR3nt: TGTGCCAGCAGTTTGGCGGGTTTAAGCACCATATATTTT
abundance: .; v_gene: TRBV6-6; j_gene: TRBJ2-2; d_gene: .; CDR3aa: CASSDRDKGNAGELFF; CDR3nt: TGTGCCAGCAGCGACCGGGACAAGGGGAATGCCGGGGAGCTGTTTTTT
abundance: .; v_gene: TRBV15; j_gene: TRBJ1-1; d_gene: TRBD1; CDR3aa: CATSSHREQGATGERGTEAFF; CDR3nt: TGTGCCACCAGCAGTCACCGGGAGCAGGGGGCGACGGGAGAAAGGGGCACTGAAGCTTTCTTT
abundance: .; v_gene: TRBV11-2; j_gene: TRBJ1-5; d_gene: TRBD1; CDR3aa: CASSPTSHGTGDNQPQHF; CDR3nt: TGTGCCAGCAGCCCTACCTCGCACGGGACAGGGGACAATCAGCCCCAGCATTTT
abundance: .; v_gene: TRBV11-3; j_gene: TRBJ2-5; d_gene: TRBD2; CDR3aa: CASSPRTSGIAQETQYF; CDR3nt: TGTGCCAGCAGCCCACGGACTAGCGGGATCGCACAAGAGACCCAGTACTTC
abundance: .; v_gene: TRBV4-2; j_gene: TRBJ2-2; d_gene: TRBD2; CDR3aa: CASSQDWELAYANTGELFF; CDR3nt: TGTGCCAGCAGCCAAGATTGGGAACTAGCGTACGCGAACACCGGGGAGCTGTTTTTT
abundance: .; v_gene: TRBV10-3; j_gene: TRBJ2-2; d_gene: .; CDR3aa: CAISESLATGELFF; CDR3nt: TGTGCCATCAGTGAGAGCCTAGCCACCGGGGAGCTGTTTTTT
abundance: .; v_gene: TRBV7-2; j_gene: TRBJ2-7; d_gene: TRBD2; CDR3aa: CASSRTSGNDEQYF; CDR3nt: TGTGCCAGCAGCCGGACTAGCGGGAACGACGAGCAGTACTTC
abundance: .; v_gene: TRBV7-2; j_gene: TRBJ1-6; d_gene: TRBD1; CDR3aa: CASSFSDRARSPLHF; CDR3nt: TGTGCCAGCAGCTTTTCGGACAGGGCGCGTTCACCCCTCCACTTT
abundance: .; v_gene: TRBV19; j_gene: TRBJ1-2; d_gene: .; CDR3aa: CASSIRGNYGYTF; CDR3nt: TGTGCCAGTAGTATTCGGGGTAACTATGGCTACACCTTC
abundance: .; v_gene: TRBV7-2; j_gene: TRBJ2-5; d_gene: TRBD2; CDR3aa: CASGRLAGGPETQYF; CDR3nt: TGTGCCAGCGGCAGACTGGCGGGGGGCCCAGAGACCCAGTACTTC
abundance: .; v_gene: TRBV6-5; j_gene: TRBJ1-2; d_gene: .; CDR3aa: CASSYSGPWRHGYTF; CDR3nt: TGTGCCAGCAGTTACTCGGGGCCCTGGCGCCATGGCTACACCTTC
abundance: .; v_gene: TRBV11-3; j_gene: TRBJ2-2; d_gene: .; CDR3aa: CASSESGRPTGELFF; CDR3nt: TGTGCCAGCAGCGAATCGGGGAGACCCACCGGGGAGCTGTTTTTT
abundance: once; v_gene: TRBV2; j_gene: TRBJ1-1; d_gene: TRBD1; CDR3aa: CASSEAGQGGTEAFF; CDR3nt: TGTGCCAGCAGTGAAGCAGGACAGGGCGGCACTGAAGCTTTCTTT
abundance: .; v_gene: TRBV9; j_gene: TRBJ1-1; d_gene: .; CDR3aa: CASSVGPGHRNTEAFF; CDR3nt: TGTGCCAGCAGCGTAGGTCCGGGACATAGGAACACTGAAGCTTTCTTT
abundance: .; v_gene: TRBV3-1/TRBV3-2; j_gene: TRBJ2-1; d_gene: .; CDR3aa: CASSPDNYNEQFF; CDR3nt: TGTGCCAGCAGCCCCGACAACTACAATGAGCAGTTCTTC
abundance: .; v_gene: TRBV24-1; j_gene: TRBJ2-1; d_gene: TRBD2; CDR3aa: CATSDPRGGPYNEQFF; CDR3nt: TGTGCCACCAGTGATCCCCGGGGGGGGCCCTACAATGAGCAGTTCTTC
abundance: .; v_gene: TRBV5-4; j_gene: TRBJ2-1; d_gene: .; CDR3aa: CASSGSRGSSYNEQFF; CDR3nt: TGTGCCAGCAGCGGGTCCCGGGGGAGCTCCTACAATGAGCAGTTCTTC
abundance: .; v_gene: TRBV24-1; j_gene: TRBJ2-2; d_gene: .; CDR3aa: CATSRGQGGELFF; CDR3nt: TGTGCCACCAGCAGAGGGCAAGGCGGGGAGCTGTTTTTT
abundance: .; v_gene: TRBV6-5; j_gene: TRBJ2-1; d_gene: .; CDR3aa: CASSYSQPSYNEQFF; CDR3nt: TGTGCCAGCAGTTACTCACAGCCTTCCTACAATGAGCAGTTCTTC
abundance: .; v_gene: TRBV3-1/TRBV3-2; j_gene: TRBJ1-1; d_gene: TRBD1; CDR3aa: CASSQTQGTEAFF; CDR3nt: TGTGCCAGCAGCCAAACACAGGGGACTGAAGCTTTCTTT
abundance: .; v_gene: TRBV18; j_gene: TRBJ2-6; d_gene: .; CDR3aa: CASSKPGGGSGANVLTF; CDR3nt: TGTGCCAGCTCCAAACCCGGCGGTGGCTCTGGGGCCAACGTCCTGACTTTC
abundance: .; v_gene: TRBV5-1; j_gene: TRBJ1-2; d_gene: TRBD1; CDR3aa: CASSLGQDGYTF; CDR3nt: TGCGCCAGCAGCTTAGGACAGGATGGCTACACCTTC
abundance: few; v_gene: TRBV5-1; j_gene: TRBJ1-4; d_gene: .; CDR3aa: CASSLGRASEKLFF; CDR3nt: TGCGCCAGCAGCTTGGGCAGGGCCAGTGAAAAACTGTTTTTT
abundance: .; v_gene: TRBV30; j_gene: TRBJ1-1; d_gene: .; CDR3aa: CAWSVAGGNTEAFF; CDR3nt: TGTGCCTGGAGTGTCGCAGGTGGAAACACTGAAGCTTTCTTT
abundance: .; v_gene: TRBV27; j_gene: TRBJ2-5; d_gene: .; CDR3aa: CASSLSLFETQYF; CDR3nt: TGTGCCAGCAGTCTATCCCTATTTGAGACCCAGTACTTC
abundance: few; v_gene: TRBV18; j_gene: TRBJ1-5; d_gene: TRBD1; CDR3aa: CASSLMGTENQPQHF; CDR3nt: TGTGCCAGCTCACTTATGGGGACAGAAAATCAGCCCCAGCATTTT
abundance: .; v_gene: TRBV6-5; j_gene: TRBJ2-1; d_gene: .; CDR3aa: CASTSGTPAYNEQFF; CDR3nt: TGTGCCAGCACCTCCGGGACACCCGCCTACAATGAGCAGTTCTTC
abundance: once; v_gene: TRBV6-2/TRBV6-3; j_gene: TRBJ1-1; d_gene: TRBD1; CDR3aa: CASSGDRGSNTEAFF; CDR3nt: TGTGCCAGCAGTGGGGACAGGGGCTCGAACACTGAAGCTTTCTTT